These 26 T cell receptor beta chains came from one sample sequenced in a study of cytomegalovirus exposure and HLA in healthy donors. The study ran its PCR with 60 Vbeta and 13 Jbeta primers. Here immunoSEQ multiplex PCR was the method, and the copy in TCRdb shows in-frame clones only, minus some. The table includes roughly 180,000 clones, roughly 87% detected once. The sample taken for sequencing was PBMCs. The receptors shown here come from a man between 40 and 49 years old in good health and CMV-seronegative.

CDR3 sequence reads: CASSLAGYEQYF. DNA of the CDR3: TGTGCCAGCAGCTTAGCAGGGTACGAGCAGTACTTC. The chain uses TRBV11-2 and TRBJ2-7; a possible D gene is TRBD1 (5 bases). In germline, CDR1 is SGHAT, CDR2 FQNNGV. The V end was cut by 1 base, the J end by 4 bases, with 5 bases between. This CDR3 is 12 amino acids long.

This chain uses TRBV7-3 with TRBJ1-1, with TRBD1 matching 11 bases. Germline assignment: CDR1 SGHTA and CDR2 FQGTGA. CDR3 size: 17 residues. The trim removed 2 bases at V and 4 bases at J, leaving 9 bases unmatched. The DNA of the CDR3 is TGTGCCAGCAGCTTATTGAGCGCCGGGACAGGGGGCACTGAAGCTTTCTTT. It encodes CASSLLSAGTGGTEAFF.

This clone was seen a few times. J is TRBJ2-1 and V is TRBV4-3; 7 bases fit TRBD2. Looked up from germline, CDR1 is LGHNA and CDR2 is YSLEER. The length of the CDR3 is 18 residues. V trimming: 0 bases; J trimming: 4 bases; junction bases outside the gene matches: 12. CDR3 sequence (DNA): TGCGCCAGCAGCCAAGATCTAAAGGGCGGGGGTTATTACAATGAGCAGTTCTTC. This encodes CASSQDLKGGGYYNEQFF.

CDR3 nucleotides: TGTGCCAGCAGCCTCCGGGTCAACACCATATATTTT. Protein: CASSLRVNTIYF. The chain uses TRBV5-6 and TRBJ1-3, with D unresolved. The CDR3 has 12 residues. The ends were cut back, 4 bases at V and 7 bases at J, with 9 bases in the middle. CDR1 is SGHDT and CDR2 is YYEEEE in the germline V gene.

The CDR3 region has the DNA TGTGCCAGCAGCTTGGGACAGGGGGTTACTGAAGCTTTCTTT. Translation: CASSLGQGVTEAFF. The chain carries TRBV7-8 and TRBJ1-1; 11 nucleotides agree with TRBD1. The CDR3 contains 14 residues. Per germline, CDR1 SGHVS and CDR2 FQNEAQ. The V gene end was trimmed by 3 bases and the J gene end by 5 bases; junction bases not matched to a gene: 2.

V and J are TRBV9 and TRBJ2-1; a weak D match, TRBD2 (5 bases). Trimming left V 4 bases short and J 6 bases short, with 17 bases between. CDR3 length: 15 amino acids. CDR1 is SGDLS and CDR2 is YYNGEE in the germline V gene. The CDR3 nucleotides read TGTGCCAGCAGCCCCTACGGCGTCAGCGGCAATGAGCAGTTCTTC. Amino acids: CASSPYGVSGNEQFF. The full variable domain, in which reference TRBV9 and TRBJ2-1 provide the parts outside the CDR3, is DSGVTQTPKHLITATGQRVTLRCSPRSGDLSVYWYQQSLDQGLQFLIQYYNGEERAKGNILERFSAQQFPDLHSELNLSSLELGDSALYFCASSPYGVSGNEQFFGPGTRLTVL.

This clone was detected only once. The CDR3 reads CASSLSARLTDQPQHF. CDR3 in DNA: TGTGCCAGCAGCTTATCTGCCAGATTAACAGATCAGCCCCAGCATTTT. V gene TRBV7-8 combines with J gene TRBJ1-5, with no clear D. The germline CDR1 and CDR2 sequences are SGHVS and FQNEAQ. Trimming took 2 bases from V and 5 from J, leaving 16 bases between them. This CDR3 has 16 amino acids.

V and J are TRBV18 and TRBJ2-7; TRBD2 matches at 7 bases. Germline V gene data show CDR1 as KGHSH and CDR2 as LQKENI. The CDR3 is 14 residues long. After removal of 4 bases from V and 2 bases from J, the junction contained 5 bases not matched to a gene. The CDR3 DNA reads TGTGCCAGCTCACGCGGACTAGGACCCTACGAGCAGTACTTC. It yields the protein CASSRGLGPYEQYF. The full variable domain, with the rest looked up from reference TRBV18 and TRBJ2-7, is NAGVMQNPRHLVRRRGQEARLRCSPMKGHSHVYWYRQLPEEGLKFMVYLQKENIIDESGMPKERFSAEFPKEGPSILRIQQVVRGDSAAYFCASSRGLGPYEQYFGPGTRLTVT.

CDR3 in amino acids: CASSRGLDDTQYF. In nucleotides, the CDR3 is TGTGCCAGTTCGAGGGGACTAGACGATACGCAGTATTTT. This chain joins TRBV19 and TRBJ2-3, with TRBD2 matching over 8 bases. With 8 bases clipped from V and 6 bases from J, the junction kept 7 bases outside the gene matches. Germline CDR1 and CDR2: LNHDA and SQIVND (reference sequence). The CDR3 totals 13 residues.

In its sample, this clone was seen a few times. V and J are TRBV5-8 and TRBJ1-1, with no clear D. The CDR3 consists of 14 residues. V lost 6 bases and J 1 base, leaving 13 bases between the germline ends. The germline CDR1 and CDR2 sequences are SGHTS and YDEGEE. The CDR3 loop reads CASNPLGRNTEAFF. The CDR3 bases are TGTGCCAGCAACCCCCTTGGGAGGAACACTGAAGCTTTCTTT.

This clone was detected a few times. This chain joins TRBV21-1 and TRBJ2-7; the table's D call, TRBD1, was not checked against the DNA. TRBV21-1 is classified as a pseudogene. This CDR3 contains 15 residues. CDR3 loop: CASSKAPRGAYEQYF. The CDR3 region has the DNA TGTGCCAGCAGCAAAGCTCCCAGGGGAGCCTACGAGCAGTACTTC.

This clone was observed once. The J gene is TRBJ2-5, the V gene TRBV18; TRBD2 is a possible D gene (6 bases). Per the germline V gene, CDR1 is KGHSH and CDR2 is LQKENI. The CDR3 runs 15 residues. V was cut by 2 bases and J by 3 bases, with 13 bases left in between. The DNA for the CDR3 is TGTGCCAGCTCACCATCAGTCGGGGGAGAAGAGACCCAGTACTTC. Amino acid sequence: CASSPSVGGEETQYF.

This chain uses TRBV4-3 with TRBJ2-5, with TRBD2 matching over 7 bases. CDR3 length equals 15 residues. Looked up from germline, CDR1 is LGHNA and CDR2 is YSLEER. Trimming at V came to 3 bases and at J to 2 bases, leaving 6 bases not matched to a gene. The CDR3 sequence is CASSHGTTNQETQYF. The CDR3 coding sequence is TGCGCCAGCAGCCACGGGACTACGAATCAAGAGACCCAGTACTTC.

The chain is built from TRBV27 and TRBJ1-5; D may be TRBD1 (5 bases). The CDR3 has 14 amino acids. The germline gives CDR1 MNHEY, CDR2 SMNVEV (reference sequence). Trimming shortened V by 4 bases and J by 0 bases, and 7 bases separated the two germline ends. The CDR3 is CASSSGDSNQPQHF. DNA for the CDR3: TGTGCCAGCAGTTCGGGGGATAGCAATCAGCCCCAGCATTTT.

V is TRBV9 and J is TRBJ1-2; D remains unclear. V was pared by 4 bases and J by 4 bases, with 17 bases between. Germline V gene data show CDR1 as SGDLS and CDR2 as YYNGEE. This CDR3 spans 15 amino acids. The CDR3 sequence: CASSINEGTSYGYTF. DNA of the CDR3: TGTGCCAGCAGCATCAACGAGGGCACCTCCTATGGCTACACCTTC. The variable domain in full, completed from reference TRBV9 and TRBJ1-2, reads DSGVTQTPKHLITATGQRVTLRCSPRSGDLSVYWYQQSLDQGLQFLIQYYNGEERAKGNILERFSAQQFPDLHSELNLSSLELGDSALYFCASSINEGTSYGYTFGSGTRLTVV.

The chain links TRBV2 to TRBJ2-5; maybe TRBD2 (5 bases). Deletions cut 5 bases from V and 5 bases from J, with 9 bases between. The germline V gene encodes CDR1 SNHLY and CDR2 FYNNEI. The CDR3 covers 12 residues. This CDR3 reads CASSTSAETQYF. As DNA, the CDR3 is TGTGCCAGCAGTACTAGTGCGGAGACCCAGTACTTC.

The J gene is TRBJ2-1, the V gene TRBV30, with TRBD2 matching over 11 bases. CDR1 is GTSNPN, CDR2 SVGIG, per germline (reference sequence). V gave up 0 bases and J gave up 7 bases; unmatched junction bases: 5. This CDR3 has 15 residues. CDR3 sequence reads: CAWSVVAGGVNEQFF. The CDR3 DNA reads TGTGCCTGGAGTGTAGTAGCGGGAGGGGTGAATGAGCAGTTCTTC.

Only a few counts were recorded for this clone. The chain uses TRBV11-2 and TRBJ2-5; D is unclear. Trimming left V 4 bases short and J 5 bases short, with 8 bases between. The CDR3 consists of 12 residues. CDR1 SGHAT and CDR2 FQNNGV come from the germline V gene. CDR3 amino acids: CASSYNRETQYF. As DNA, the CDR3 is TGTGCCAGCAGCTATAATCGGGAGACCCAGTACTTC. The whole variable domain, remainder taken from reference TRBV11-2 and TRBJ2-5, is EAGVAQSPRYKIIEKRQSVAFWCNPISGHATLYWYQQILGQGPKLLIQFQNNGVVDDSQLPKDRFSAERLKGVDSTLKIQPAKLEDSAVYLCASSYNRETQYFGPGTRLLVL.

The genes are TRBV2 and TRBJ1-2; D may be TRBD1 (5 bases). With 0 bases removed from V and 2 bases from J, the gap between germline ends came to 7 bases. Germline CDR1 SNHLY, CDR2 FYNNEI. The CDR3 is 14 amino acids. Written as DNA, the CDR3 is TGTGCCAGCAGTGAAGCGCGACAGAACTATGGCTACACCTTC. As protein: CASSEARQNYGYTF. Combining the CDR3 with reference TRBV2 and TRBJ1-2 gives the whole variable domain EPEVTQTPSHQVTQMGQEVILRCVPISNHLYFYWYRQILGQKVEFLVSFYNNEISEKSEIFDDQFSVERPDGSNFTLKIRSTKLEDSAMYFCASSEARQNYGYTFGSGTRLTVV.

This rearrangement joins TRBV10-3 to TRBJ1-2; the D gene is possibly TRBD1 (5 bases). The CDR3 consists of 11 residues. Germline V gene lookup returns CDR1 ENHRY and CDR2 SYGVKD. The V gene lost 3 bases and the J gene lost 8 bases, with 7 bases spanning the gap. CDR3 in amino acids: CAISDREGYTF. In DNA, the CDR3 is TGTGCCATCAGTGACAGGGAAGGCTACACCTTC.

The rearrangement links TRBV9 to TRBJ2-1, with 8 bases identical to TRBD2. J lost 4 bases, V lost 0 bases, and 3 bases had no gene match. From germline, CDR1 is SGDLS and CDR2 YYNGEE. The CDR3 runs to 15 residues. The CDR3 here is CASSVDGTRYNEQFF. CDR3 in DNA: TGTGCCAGCAGCGTAGACGGGACTAGGTACAATGAGCAGTTCTTC.

This clone was recorded a few times. The gene calls are TRBV5-4 and TRBJ2-2; D is unclear. The germline V gene has CDR1 SGHNT and CDR2 YYREEE (reference sequence). V lost 3 bases, J lost 4 bases, and 16 bases lay in between. This CDR3 has 16 residues. CDR3 sequence: CASSSRVGVGTGELFF. The CDR3 nucleotides read TGTGCCAGCAGCTCCCGCGTGGGCGTTGGCACCGGGGAGCTGTTTTTT. Full variable domain (missing parts from reference TRBV5-4 and TRBJ2-2): ETGVTQSPTHLIKTRGQQVTLRCSSQSGHNTVSWYQQALGQGPQFIFQYYREEENGRGNFPPRFSGLQFPNYSSELNVNALELDDSALYLCASSSRVGVGTGELFFGEGSRLTVL.

V gene TRBV18 combines with J gene TRBJ2-1, with a possible D match to TRBD2 (5 bases). The CDR3 consists of 15 residues. The V end was cut by 0 bases, the J end by 0 bases, with 6 bases between. Looked up from germline, CDR1 is KGHSH and CDR2 is LQKENI. The CDR3 is CASSPPGSSYNEQFF. The CDR3 DNA reads as TGTGCCAGCTCACCACCGGGGAGCTCCTACAATGAGCAGTTCTTC.

CDR3 region: CASSQDYRGTTFGYEQYF. CDR3 nucleotides: TGTGCCAGCAGCCAAGATTATAGGGGAACCACCTTTGGCTACGAGCAGTACTTC. The rearrangement links TRBV4-2 to TRBJ2-7; weak D call: TRBD1 (5 bases). The CDR3 contains 18 residues. Germline CDR1 reads LGHNA; CDR2 reads YNFKEQ. The ends were cut back, 0 bases at V and 3 bases at J, with 21 bases in the middle.

V usage is TRBV4-3 and J usage is TRBJ2-2, with 9 nucleotides matching TRBD2. Germline values: CDR1 LGHNA, CDR2 YSLEER. The CDR3 contains 16 residues. V was pared by 1 base and J by 4 bases, with 4 bases of the junction left unmatched. The CDR3 is CASSQGTSVGTGELFF. The CDR3 bases are TGCGCCAGCAGCCAAGGGACTAGCGTGGGCACCGGGGAGCTGTTTTTT.

A single count supports this clone. V is TRBV2 and J is TRBJ2-7, with TRBD1 as a possible D gene (6 bases). The CDR3 is 10 amino acids. In germline, CDR1 is SNHLY, CDR2 FYNNEI. Trimming shortened V by 3 bases and J by 12 bases, and 9 bases separated the two germline ends. Here the CDR3 reads CASSEGRGYF. The CDR3 DNA is TGTGCCAGCAGTGAGGGCAGGGGGTACTTC.